The 11 T cell receptor beta chains in this list originate from one sample, sequenced in a study of spatial heterogeneity in lung cancer. A single record per CDR3 protein comes from TCRdb applying MiXCR to the 5' RACE reads. The data contain approximately 13,000 distinct CDR3 sequences, about 5% of them seen just once; the ten biggest clones take up about 35%. Study-wide results and caveats: Tumors with more nonsynonymous mutations had more expanded intratumoral alpha and beta TCRs.

Time point: sample taken at primary tumor resection. These receptors lack a known antigen. The sample in question was lung tumor tissue, obtained at surgery. The receptors stem from a male donor with early-stage non-small cell lung cancer.

The chain couples TRBV7-6 to TRBJ1-1; D is unclear. Trimming left V 5 bases short and J 5 bases short, with 15 bases between. Per the germline V gene, CDR1 is SGHVS and CDR2 is FNYEAQ. This CDR3 comprises 14 residues. CDR3 sequence: CASSLEIVGTEAFF. Written as DNA, the CDR3 is TGTGCCAGCAGCCTAGAGATTGTAGGGACTGAAGCTTTCTTT.

This clonotype has a count of ten or more. In DNA, the CDR3 is TGTGCCAGCAGTGACTACGGACAGGGGAGTCAGCCCCAGCATTTT. This gives the protein CASSDYGQGSQPQHF. The chain has TRBV6-1 and TRBJ1-5; 9 nucleotides line up with TRBD1. CDR1 is MNHNS, CDR2 SASEGT, per germline. V shed 3 bases, J shed 6 bases, and the junction held 6 bases outside the gene matches. The CDR3 consists of 15 residues.

This clonotype was found many times. V gene TRBV3-1 combines with J gene TRBJ2-7; D ambiguous. Trimming shortened V by 4 bases and J by 0 bases, and 16 bases separated the two germline ends. This CDR3 region has 16 residues. Germline loops: CDR1 LGHDT, CDR2 YNNKEL (reference sequence). This chain's CDR3 is CASSPSSVHSSYEQYF. The CDR3 nucleotides read TGTGCCAGCAGCCCCAGTTCGGTCCACAGCTCCTACGAGCAGTACTTC.

This clonotype came up many times. V is TRBV29-1 and J is TRBJ2-5; D remains ambiguous. The V and J ends lost 4 bases and 1 base respectively, with 10 bases between them. CDR1 SQVTM and CDR2 ANQGSEA come from the germline V gene. The CDR3 is 13 amino acids. The chain's CDR3 is CSVGARLQETQYF. The CDR3 DNA follows: TGCAGCGTTGGGGCTAGGCTCCAAGAGACCCAGTACTTC.

This clonotype has at least ten counts. CDR3 residues: CSARDPGRTYTGGVFF. The DNA for the CDR3 is TGCAGTGCTAGAGATCCCGGACGGACCTACACCGGGGGGGTGTTTTTT. The chain joins TRBV20-1 to TRBJ2-2; TRBD2 matches at 8 bases. Germline loops: CDR1 DFQATT, CDR2 SNEGSKA (reference sequence). The CDR3 has 16 residues. V was clipped by 0 bases and J by 15 bases; unmatched bases: 18.

This clonotype has at least ten counts. V gene TRBV7-8 combines with J gene TRBJ2-5; no firm D call. Germline CDR1 is SGHVS and CDR2 is FQNEAQ. V was cut by 6 bases and J by 2 bases, with 16 bases left in between. The CDR3 has 15 residues. The CDR3 loop reads CASSSPLELQETQYF. CDR3 nucleotide sequence: TGTGCCAGCAGTTCACCTCTAGAACTTCAAGAGACCCAGTACTTC.

This clonotype was seen repeatedly, ten times or more. This chain uses TRBV15 with TRBJ1-2, with TRBD1 identical over 9 bases. The CDR3 runs to 15 residues. In germline, CDR1 is LNHNV, CDR2 YYDKDF (reference sequence). V lost 4 bases, J lost 3 bases, and 6 bases stayed unmatched. The CDR3 loop reads CATSKDRGSYYGYTF. DNA for the CDR3: TGTGCCACCAGCAAGGACAGGGGCTCCTACTATGGCTACACCTTC.

The rearrangement links TRBV4-3 to TRBJ1-5, with D possibly being TRBD1 (5 bases). Germline V gives CDR1 LGHNA, CDR2 YSLEER. V shed 0 bases and J shed 3 bases, with 9 bases lying between them. This CDR3 contains 15 residues. In DNA form, the CDR3 reads TGCGCCAGCAGCCAAGAATCCGGGACCAATCAGCCCCAGCATTTT. Amino acids: CASSQESGTNQPQHF.

This chain joins TRBV6-6 and TRBJ1-5; the D gene is possibly TRBD1 (5 bases). The CDR3 has 17 residues. V was cut by 6 bases and J by 5 bases, with 23 bases left in between. The germline V gene has CDR1 MNHNY and CDR2 SVGAGI (reference sequence). CDR3 sequence (DNA): TGTGCCAGCAGCCCCTGGGCGACAGCTTTCTCTTATCAGCCCCAGCATTTT. It codes for CASSPWATAFSYQPQHF.

This clonotype was seen repeatedly, ten times or more. V and J are TRBV9 and TRBJ2-1, with D maybe TRBD1 (7 bases). CDR3 length: 14 amino acids. Trimming removed 4 bases at V and 13 bases at J, with 21 bases between. The germline CDR1 and CDR2 sequences are SGDLS and YYNGEE. Here the CDR3 reads CASSPRGRGDRQFF. For the CDR3, the DNA is TGTGCCAGCAGCCCGAGGGGCAGGGGGGACCGCCAGTTCTTC. The variable domain in full, with the rest retrieved from reference TRBV9 and TRBJ2-1, is DSGVTQTPKHLITATGQRVTLRCSPRSGDLSVYWYQQSLDQGLQFLIQYYNGEERAKGNILERFSAQQFPDLHSELNLSSLELGDSALYFCASSPRGRGDRQFFGPGTRLTVL.

This clonotype was detected many times. The V call is TRBV27, the J call TRBJ2-7; D ambiguous. Germline loops: CDR1 MNHEY, CDR2 SMNVEV (reference sequence). The length of the CDR3 is 13 residues. The V gene lost 5 bases and the J gene lost 7 bases, with 15 bases spanning the gap. DNA of the CDR3: TGTGCCAGCAGTCCCTACGATCTCAGGGAGCAGTACTTC. This gives the protein CASSPYDLREQYF.